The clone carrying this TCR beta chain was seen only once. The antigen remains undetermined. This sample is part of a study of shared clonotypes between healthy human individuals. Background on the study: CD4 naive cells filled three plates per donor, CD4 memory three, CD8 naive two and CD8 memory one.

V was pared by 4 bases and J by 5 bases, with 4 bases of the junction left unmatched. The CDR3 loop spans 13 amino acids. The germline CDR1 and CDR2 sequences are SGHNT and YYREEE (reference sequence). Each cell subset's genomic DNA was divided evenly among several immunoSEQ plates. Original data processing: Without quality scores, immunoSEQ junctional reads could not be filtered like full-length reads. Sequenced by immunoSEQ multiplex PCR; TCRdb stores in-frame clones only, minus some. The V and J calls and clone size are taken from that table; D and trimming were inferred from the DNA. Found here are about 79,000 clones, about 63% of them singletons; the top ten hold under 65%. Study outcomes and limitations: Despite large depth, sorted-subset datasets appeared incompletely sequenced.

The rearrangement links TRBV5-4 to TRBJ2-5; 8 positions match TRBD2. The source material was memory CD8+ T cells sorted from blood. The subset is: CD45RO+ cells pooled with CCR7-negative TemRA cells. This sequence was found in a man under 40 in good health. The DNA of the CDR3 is TGTGCCAGCAGCATCCCGGGGGGGGAGACCCAGTACTTC. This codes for CASSIPGGETQYF.